The rows below give T cell receptor beta chains drawn from one sample of a study of radiation and T cells in renal cell carcinoma. Profiled with immunoSEQ multiplex PCR; TCRdb holds only in-frame clones, not every one. The sample consists of some 75,000 clones, 82% of them appearing once. The input for sequencing was blood, taken from a patient whose treatment included radiotherapy and nephrectomy. Receptors were obtained from a man aged 55-75 years with renal cell carcinoma. Both conserved end residues are part of each CDR3. Fields, in order: V gene, clone size, D gene, J gene, CDR3 length, CDR3 DNA, CDR3 protein. The D gene is left open where the match is weak. Not every row has a clone size; where given, it reads once, few, many or a size class.

V gene: TRBV2; clone size: few; D gene: -; J gene: TRBJ1-5; CDR3 length: 14; CDR3 DNA: TGTGCCAGCAGGGATGGGACGGGCAATCAGCCCCAGCATTTT; CDR3 protein: CASRDGTGNQPQHF
V gene: TRBV15; clone size: -; D gene: -; J gene: TRBJ2-7; CDR3 length: 14; CDR3 DNA: TGTGCCACAAAAGAGACTGATAGCGTTTACGAGCAGTACTTC; CDR3 protein: CATKETDSVYEQYF
V gene: TRBV5-6; clone size: -; D gene: TRBD2; J gene: TRBJ2-7; CDR3 length: 15; CDR3 DNA: TGTGCCAGCAGCAGATACCGGGACTATTACTACGAGCAGTACTTC; CDR3 protein: CASSRYRDYYYEQYF
V gene: TRBV28; clone size: -; D gene: -; J gene: TRBJ2-3; CDR3 length: 14; CDR3 DNA: TGTGCCAGCAGTTTGAGTCGCGTTTCGGATACGCAGTATTTT; CDR3 protein: CASSLSRVSDTQYF
V gene: TRBV6-1; clone size: -; D gene: -; J gene: TRBJ2-1; CDR3 length: 16; CDR3 DNA: TGTGCCAGCAGTGAGGAGGCAATGCTTTCCTACAATGAGCAGTTCTTC; CDR3 protein: CASSEEAMLSYNEQFF
V gene: TRBV2; clone size: -; D gene: -; J gene: TRBJ1-2; CDR3 length: 13; CDR3 DNA: TGTGCCAGCAGTCTTGGGGTGGGCTATGGCTACACCTTC; CDR3 protein: CASSLGVGYGYTF
V gene: TRBV15; clone size: -; D gene: -; J gene: TRBJ2-1; CDR3 length: 16; CDR3 DNA: TGTGCCACCAGCGGGAGCCGACAGTCCTCCTACAATGAGCAGTTCTTC; CDR3 protein: CATSGSRQSSYNEQFF
V gene: TRBV27; clone size: few; D gene: -; J gene: TRBJ2-7; CDR3 length: 14; CDR3 DNA: TGTGCCAGCAGTTTATCATCGGGGTTCTACGAGCAGTACTTC; CDR3 protein: CASSLSSGFYEQYF
V gene: TRBV5-1; clone size: -; D gene: -; J gene: TRBJ2-3; CDR3 length: 15; CDR3 DNA: TGCGCCAGCAGGGGTACTAGCACCCGCACAGATACGCAGTATTTT; CDR3 protein: CASRGTSTRTDTQYF
V gene: TRBV28; clone size: few; D gene: -; J gene: TRBJ1-5; CDR3 length: 12; CDR3 DNA: TGTGCCAGCTTAAGTAGCAATCAGCCCCAGCATTTT; CDR3 protein: CASLSSNQPQHF
V gene: TRBV27; clone size: -; D gene: -; J gene: TRBJ1-4; CDR3 length: 14; CDR3 DNA: TGTGCCAGCAGTCATGGAGCGGGTGATGAAAAACTGTTTTTT; CDR3 protein: CASSHGAGDEKLFF
V gene: TRBV7-9; clone size: -; D gene: -; J gene: TRBJ2-2; CDR3 length: 11; CDR3 DNA: TGTGCCAGCAGCTTGTTCCGGGAGCTGTTTTTT; CDR3 protein: CASSLFRELFF
V gene: TRBV5-4; clone size: -; D gene: TRBD2; J gene: TRBJ2-5; CDR3 length: 18; CDR3 DNA: TGTGCCAGCAGCTCCCCAATACCGGGACTAGCGGGAGAGGAGACCCAGTACTTC; CDR3 protein: CASSSPIPGLAGEETQYF
V gene: TRBV29-1; clone size: -; D gene: TRBD1; J gene: TRBJ2-1; CDR3 length: 14; CDR3 DNA: TGCAGCGTTGAGGGACAGGGAGGGTACAATGAGCAGTTCTTC; CDR3 protein: CSVEGQGGYNEQFF
V gene: TRBV30; clone size: -; D gene: TRBD1; J gene: TRBJ1-1; CDR3 length: 15; CDR3 DNA: TGTGCCTGGAGTTCGTGGGACAGGATGAACACTGAAGCTTTCTTT; CDR3 protein: CAWSSWDRMNTEAFF
V gene: TRBV4-3; clone size: -; D gene: -; J gene: TRBJ2-7; CDR3 length: 14; CDR3 DNA: TGCGCCAGCAGCCAAGCTGATAGGGGTAGCGAGCAGTACTTC; CDR3 protein: CASSQADRGSEQYF
V gene: TRBV5-1; clone size: -; D gene: TRBD2; J gene: TRBJ2-1; CDR3 length: 18; CDR3 DNA: TGCGCCAGCAGCTTGGAGGGCGCGGGAGATTCCCACTACAATGAGCAGTTCTTC; CDR3 protein: CASSLEGAGDSHYNEQFF